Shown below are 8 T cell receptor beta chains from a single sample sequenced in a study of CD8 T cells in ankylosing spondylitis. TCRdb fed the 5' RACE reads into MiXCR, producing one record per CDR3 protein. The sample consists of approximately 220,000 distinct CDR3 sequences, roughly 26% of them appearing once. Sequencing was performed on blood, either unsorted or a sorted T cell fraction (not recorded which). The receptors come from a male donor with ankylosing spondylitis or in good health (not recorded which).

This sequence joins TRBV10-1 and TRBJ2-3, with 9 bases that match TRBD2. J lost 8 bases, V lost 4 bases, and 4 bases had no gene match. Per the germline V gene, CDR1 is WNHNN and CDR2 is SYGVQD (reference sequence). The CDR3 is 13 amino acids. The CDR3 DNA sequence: TGCGCCAGCAGTGTGATAGCGGGAGCTACGCAGTATTTT. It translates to CASSVIAGATQYF.

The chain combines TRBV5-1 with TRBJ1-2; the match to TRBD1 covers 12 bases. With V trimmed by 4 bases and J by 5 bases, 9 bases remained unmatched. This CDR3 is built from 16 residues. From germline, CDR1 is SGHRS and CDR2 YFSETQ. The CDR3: CASSPGTGGAEYGYTF. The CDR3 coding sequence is TGCGCCAGCAGCCCAGGGACAGGGGGCGCCGAGTATGGCTACACCTTC.

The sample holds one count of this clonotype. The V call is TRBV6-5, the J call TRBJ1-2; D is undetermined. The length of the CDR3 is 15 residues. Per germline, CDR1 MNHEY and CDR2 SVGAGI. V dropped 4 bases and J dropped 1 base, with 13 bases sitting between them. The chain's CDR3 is CASSSDHFGNYGYTF. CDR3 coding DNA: TGTGCCAGCAGTTCCGACCATTTCGGTAACTATGGCTACACCTTC.

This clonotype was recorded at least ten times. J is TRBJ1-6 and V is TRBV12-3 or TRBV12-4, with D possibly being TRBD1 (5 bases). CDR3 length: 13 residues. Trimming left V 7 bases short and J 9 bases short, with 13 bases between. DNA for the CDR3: TGTGCCAGCAAGGCAGGGTCCGCTTCACCCCTCCACTTT. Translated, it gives CASKAGSASPLHF.

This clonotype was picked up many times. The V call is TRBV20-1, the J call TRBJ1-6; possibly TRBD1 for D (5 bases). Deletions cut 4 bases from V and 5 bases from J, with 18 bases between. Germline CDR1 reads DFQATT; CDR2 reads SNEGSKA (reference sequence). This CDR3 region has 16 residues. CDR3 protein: CSATGGTGRDNSPLHF. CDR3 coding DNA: TGCAGTGCTACGGGGGGTACGGGCAGGGATAATTCACCCCTCCACTTT.

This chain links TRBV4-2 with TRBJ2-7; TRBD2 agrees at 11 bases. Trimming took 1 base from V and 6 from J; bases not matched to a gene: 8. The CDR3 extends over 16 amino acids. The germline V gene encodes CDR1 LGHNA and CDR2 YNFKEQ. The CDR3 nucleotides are TGTGCCAGCAGCCAAGGACTAGCGGGGACCCTTAGCGAGCAGTACTTC. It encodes CASSQGLAGTLSEQYF.

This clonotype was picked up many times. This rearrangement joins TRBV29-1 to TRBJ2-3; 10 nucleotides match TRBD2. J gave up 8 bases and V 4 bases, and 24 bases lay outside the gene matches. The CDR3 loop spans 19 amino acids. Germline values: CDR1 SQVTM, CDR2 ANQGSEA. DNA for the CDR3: TGCAGCGTTGGGATAGGGTTGAGGGCCGGGCTAGCGGGAGACGGTACGCAGTATTTT. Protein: CSVGIGLRAGLAGDGTQYF.

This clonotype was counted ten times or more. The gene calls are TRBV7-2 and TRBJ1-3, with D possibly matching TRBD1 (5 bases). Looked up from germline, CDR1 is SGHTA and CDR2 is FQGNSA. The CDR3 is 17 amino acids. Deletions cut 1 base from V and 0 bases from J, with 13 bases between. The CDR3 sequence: CASSLGGQGISGNTIYF. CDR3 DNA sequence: TGTGCCAGCAGCTTAGGAGGGCAGGGAATCTCTGGAAACACCATATATTTT.